This T cell receptor beta chain is from a study of blood T cells in healthy people across ages. This clonotype turned up a few times. Its antigen is still unknown. The second PCR ran 7 to 11 cycles with a sample-barcoded 5' primer and J-beta primers. Each TCR beta cDNA got a 12-nucleotide random molecular identifier. Samples each returned at least 3 million CDR3-containing paired-end reads. Using its own MiXCR run on the 5' RACE reads, TCRdb lists one record per CDR3 protein. The table shows about 1.1 million distinct CDR3 sequences, with roughly two fifths occurring only once. V was cut by 3 bases and J by 9 bases, with 12 bases left in between. The germline V gene encodes CDR1 ENHRY and CDR2 SYGVKD. The CDR3 has 12 residues. Findings of the study overall: Compared with aged donors, long-lived donors showed fewer expanded clones, suggesting selection.

This TCR was recovered from a man between 18 and 29 years old in good health. Sequenced: blood. This chain connects TRBV10-3 to TRBJ2-7; D may match TRBD1 or TRBD2 (7 bases each). The CDR3 region is CAISDRGEGQYF. The CDR3 DNA follows: TGTGCCATCAGTGACAGGGGGGAGGGGCAGTACTTC.